The 10 T cell receptor beta chains below were found in one sample sequenced in a study of human T cells and chemical hapten exposure. TCRdb recomputed calls from the RACE reads with MiXCR, one row per CDR3 protein. The sample shows 45,000 or so distinct CDR3 sequences, approximately 4.8% of them seen only once. Time point of the sample: healthy volunteer bleed at 2 weeks. Whole blood that had not been fractionated was the source of extracted total RNA. The sample taken for sequencing was whole blood. The receptors here all came from a human donor in good health. Some clones in this sample may be carry-over from other donors' samples.

The chain couples TRBV4-1 to TRBJ1-4, with no clear D. The V and J ends lost 3 bases and 0 bases respectively, with 11 bases between them. The CDR3 has 16 residues. The germline V gene has CDR1 MGHRA and CDR2 YSYEKL. CDR3 DNA sequence: TGCGCCAGCAGCCAGAGGACGGAGGCAACTAATGAAAAACTGTTTTTT. Its protein product is CASSQRTEATNEKLFF.

This chain uses TRBV2 with TRBJ2-6; 7 bases fit TRBD1. V gave up 11 bases and J gave up 0 bases; unmatched junction bases: 10. Germline lookup yields CDR1 SNHLY and CDR2 FYNNEI. The CDR3 runs to 16 residues. CDR3 loop: CAGVTGAPSGANVLTF. The DNA of the CDR3 is TGTGCCGGAGTTACAGGGGCGCCCTCTGGGGCCAACGTCCTGACTTTC.

A few counts support this clonotype. The chain recombines TRBV18 with TRBJ1-1; 10 bases are a match to TRBD1. CDR3 length: 15 amino acids. From germline, CDR1 is KGHSH and CDR2 LQKENI. Losses at the gene ends were 5 bases for V and 6 bases for J; bases not matched to a gene: 9. CDR3 nucleotide sequence: TGTGCCAGCTCAAAAGGGACAGGGGATCGTCCTGAAGCTTTCTTT. Protein: CASSKGTGDRPEAFF.

This clonotype was observed many times. V is TRBV28 and J is TRBJ2-1; the match to TRBD2 covers 12 bases. The length of the CDR3 is 18 residues. Germline CDR1 reads MDHEN; CDR2 reads SYDVKM. After removal of 2 bases from V and 5 bases from J, the junction contained 10 bases not matched to a gene. CDR3 protein: CASSLIRRGLAGHNEQFF. The CDR3, as DNA: TGTGCCAGCAGTTTAATCCGCCGGGGACTAGCGGGCCACAATGAGCAGTTCTTC.

Many counts were recorded for this clonotype. The chain uses TRBV11-1 and TRBJ2-3; 9 bases match TRBD1. CDR1 and CDR2 (germline): SGHAT, FQDESV (reference sequence). Trimming took 5 bases from V and 7 from J; bases not matched to a gene: 10. The CDR3 has 15 residues. In DNA form, the CDR3 reads TGTGCCAGCAGCGTACGGGACAGGGACCTTAATACGCAGTATTTT. This encodes CASSVRDRDLNTQYF.

This clonotype was seen repeatedly, ten times or more. The gene calls are TRBV11-2 and TRBJ1-5; 7 positions match TRBD1. The CDR3 consists of 14 residues. Trimming removed 5 bases from V and 4 bases from J; junction bases left unmatched: 5. Germline V CDR1 and CDR2: SGHAT, FQNNGV. The CDR3 DNA reads as TGTGCCAGCAGCCTATCGGGACAGAATCAGCCCCAGCATTTT. It encodes CASSLSGQNQPQHF.

The J gene is TRBJ2-2, the V gene TRBV4-2, with a weak D call TRBD2 (6 bases). This CDR3 is 16 amino acids long. Looked up from germline, CDR1 is LGHNA and CDR2 is YNFKEQ. V shed 0 bases and J shed 6 bases, with 14 bases lying between them. The DNA for the CDR3 is TGTGCCAGCAGCCAAGATCGATTAGCGGTGTCCGGGGAGCTGTTTTTT. Its translation is CASSQDRLAVSGELFF.

The table lists this clonotype with many counts. This chain links TRBV24-1 with TRBJ2-1; 7 bases map to TRBD2. The CDR3 consists of 17 residues. Germline CDR1 KGHDR, CDR2 SFDVKD. After removal of 4 bases from V and 2 bases from J, the junction contained 10 bases not matched to a gene. Here the CDR3 reads CATSEVRASGAYNEQFF. Written as DNA, the CDR3 is TGTGCCACCAGTGAGGTGCGGGCTAGCGGTGCCTACAATGAGCAGTTCTTC.

The table lists this clonotype with many counts. This chain connects TRBV25-1 to TRBJ1-2, with a possible D match to TRBD1 (5 bases). Between the trimmed V and J ends, which lost 1 base and 5 bases, there was a span of 14 bases. This CDR3 is built from 15 residues. CDR1 is MGHDK and CDR2 is SYGVNS in the germline V gene. CDR3 loop: CASSESPQGGYGYTF. DNA of the CDR3: TGTGCCAGCAGTGAATCCCCCCAGGGTGGTTATGGCTACACCTTC.

The chain employs TRBV7-8 and TRBJ2-6, with 11 bases matching TRBD2. The V and J ends lost 5 bases and 0 bases, in that order; junction bases with no gene match: 9. Looked up from germline, CDR1 is SGHVS and CDR2 is FQNEAQ. The CDR3 spans 19 residues. Here the CDR3 DNA reads TGTGCCAGCAGCCCCCGGACTAGCGGGCCGACCTCTGGGGCCAACGTCCTGACTTTC. It encodes CASSPRTSGPTSGANVLTF.